The source of this T cell receptor (beta chain) is a study of blood T cell repertoires in COVID-19. In the study overall: Italy, Spain and the United States were the sources of the convalescent and acute COVID-19 samples. PBMCs, B-cell-depleted T cells, or T cells provided the cDNA or gDNA that made up the material.

The CDR3 sequence is 16 residues long. Between the trimmed V and J ends, which lost 5 bases and 6 bases, there was a span of 19 bases. Per germline, CDR1 MNHEY and CDR2 SMNVEV (reference sequence). In the authors' workflow: Amplifying reference gene primers gave estimates of nucleated cell counts. Some clones are missing from TCRdb's copy, which holds only in-frame ones; the method was immunoSEQ multiplex PCR. The V and J calls and clone size were taken over from that table, and D and trimming were inferred from the DNA. This sample has 70,000 or so clones; about 84% occur once, and the top ten carry 15% to 18%.

The chain recombines TRBV27 with TRBJ2-2; possibly TRBD2 for D (6 bases). The source is a human donor in a cohort sampled during active COVID-19. Material: peripheral blood. CDR3: CASSPPLAGYAGELFF. In DNA form, the CDR3 reads TGTGCCAGCAGTCCACCGTTGGCGGGATACGCCGGGGAGCTGTTTTTT.